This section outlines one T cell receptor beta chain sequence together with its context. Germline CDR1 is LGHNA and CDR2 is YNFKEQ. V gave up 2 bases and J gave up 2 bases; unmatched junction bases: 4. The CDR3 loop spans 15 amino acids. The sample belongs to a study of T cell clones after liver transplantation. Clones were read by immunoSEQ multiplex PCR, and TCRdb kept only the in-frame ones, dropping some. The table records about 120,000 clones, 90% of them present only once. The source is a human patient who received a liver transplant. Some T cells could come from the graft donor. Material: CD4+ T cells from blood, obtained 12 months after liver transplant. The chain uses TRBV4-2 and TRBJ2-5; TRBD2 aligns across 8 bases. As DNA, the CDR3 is TGTGCCAGCAGCCAAAGACTAGCGTTACAAGAGACCCAGTACTTC. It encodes CASSQRLALQETQYF.